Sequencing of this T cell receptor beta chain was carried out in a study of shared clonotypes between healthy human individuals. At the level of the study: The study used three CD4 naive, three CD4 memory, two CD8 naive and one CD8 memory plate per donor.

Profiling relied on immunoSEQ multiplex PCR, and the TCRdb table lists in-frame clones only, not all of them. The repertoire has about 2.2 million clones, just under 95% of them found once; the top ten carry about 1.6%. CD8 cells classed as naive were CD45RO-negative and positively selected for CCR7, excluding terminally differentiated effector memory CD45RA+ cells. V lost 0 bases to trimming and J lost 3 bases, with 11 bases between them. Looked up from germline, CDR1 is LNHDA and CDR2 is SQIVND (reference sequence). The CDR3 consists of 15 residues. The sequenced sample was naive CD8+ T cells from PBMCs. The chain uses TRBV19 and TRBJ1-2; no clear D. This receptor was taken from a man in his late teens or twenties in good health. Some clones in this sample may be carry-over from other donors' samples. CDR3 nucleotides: TGTGCCAGTAGTATAGATCTTCGGCAGGACTATGGCTACACCTTC. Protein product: CASSIDLRQDYGYTF. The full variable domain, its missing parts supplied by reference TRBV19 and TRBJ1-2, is DGGITQSPKYLFRKEGQNVTLSCEQNLNHDAMYWYRQDPGQGLRLIYYSQIVNDFQKGDIAEGYSVSREKKESFPLTVTSAQKNPTAFYLCASSIDLRQDYGYTFGSGTRLTVV.